Listed below are T cell receptor beta chains from one sample, sequenced in a study of follicular helper T cells after annual influenza vaccination. Generated by immunoSEQ multiplex PCR, the TCRdb table keeps only in-frame clones and is missing some. The repertoire consists of roughly 15,000 clones, with about 81% occurring once and the leading ten covering approximately 1.3%. The specimen comprised CXCR5+ CD38- circulating T follicular helper cells from blood, sampled 7 days after influenza vaccination. The receptors were gathered from an adult who received the influenza vaccine. Both conserved end residues are part of each CDR3. A D gene is named only where the DNA matches it firmly. Expanded clones are given a class, and other clones once, few, many or no size at all.

CDR3: CASSGGIKGYEQYF; DNA: TGTGCCAGTAGCGGAGGGATCAAGGGCTACGAGCAGTACTTC; D: -; size: -; V: TRBV19; J: TRBJ2-7
CDR3: CASSATTGIGNTIYF; DNA: TGTGCCAGCAGCGCCACGACAGGGATAGGAAACACCATATATTTT; D: TRBD1; size: -; V: TRBV6-5; J: TRBJ1-3
CDR3: CASSLEVANEQFF; DNA: TGCGCCAGCAGCTTGGAAGTAGCCAATGAGCAGTTCTTC; D: -; size: -; V: TRBV5-1; J: TRBJ2-1
CDR3: CASSRGTDEKLFF; DNA: TGTGCCAGCAGCCGGGGGACAGATGAAAAACTGTTTTTT; D: TRBD1; size: few; V: TRBV7-9; J: TRBJ1-4
CDR3: CASSLSSDRVNGYTF; DNA: TGTGCCAGTAGTCTCTCAAGCGACAGGGTCAACGGCTACACCTTC; D: TRBD1; size: -; V: TRBV19; J: TRBJ1-2
CDR3: CASSSNYGYTF; DNA: TGTGCCAGCAGTTCGAACTATGGCTACACCTTC; D: -; size: -; V: TRBV28; J: TRBJ1-2
CDR3: CACPLEGRLEKLFF; DNA: TGTGCCTGTCCTCTGGAGGGGCGCCTTGAAAAACTGTTTTTT; D: -; size: few; V: TRBV30; J: TRBJ1-4
CDR3: CASTSDGRGYSGANVLTF; DNA: -; D: -; size: -; V: TRBV18; J: TRBJ2-6
CDR3: CARGGRAQANVLTF; DNA: TGTGCCAGGGGAGGAAGGGCGCAGGCCAACGTCCTGACTTTC; D: -; size: -; V: TRBV27; J: TRBJ2-6
CDR3: CSVGLAGPYEQYF; DNA: TGCAGCGTCGGACTAGCGGGACCTTACGAGCAGTACTTC; D: TRBD2; size: -; V: TRBV29-1; J: TRBJ2-7
CDR3: CASNTDRVTYEQYF; DNA: TGTGCCAGCAACACGGACAGGGTCACCTACGAGCAGTACTTC; D: TRBD1; size: -; V: TRBV5-5; J: TRBJ2-7
CDR3: CASKAGSYEQYF; DNA: TGTGCCAGCAAGGCGGGCTCCTACGAGCAGTACTTC; D: -; size: -; V: TRBV28; J: TRBJ2-7
CDR3: CASSMRDYGYTF; DNA: TGTGCCAGTAGTATGAGGGACTATGGCTACACCTTC; D: -; size: -; V: TRBV19; J: TRBJ1-2
CDR3: CASRGASSYEQYF; DNA: TGTGCCAGCAGGGGAGCGTCATCCTACGAGCAGTACTTC; D: -; size: -; V: TRBV2; J: TRBJ2-7
CDR3: CASSFGTTKETQYF; DNA: TGTGCCAGCAGCTTTGGGACAACGAAAGAGACCCAGTACTTC; D: -; size: -; V: TRBV5-4; J: TRBJ2-5
CDR3: CAISGVGTGFNGYTF; DNA: TGTGCCATCAGTGGTGTGGGGACAGGGTTTAATGGCTACACCTTC; D: TRBD1; size: -; V: TRBV10-3; J: TRBJ1-2
CDR3: CASSLVQSYGYTF; DNA: TGTGCCAGCAGCTTAGTACAGAGCTATGGCTACACCTTC; D: -; size: -; V: TRBV11-2; J: TRBJ1-2
CDR3: CASRHPENVEAFF; DNA: TGTGCCAGCAGACACCCGGAGAACGTTGAAGCTTTCTTT; D: -; size: few; V: TRBV6-1; J: TRBJ1-1
CDR3: CASTPAGANYGYTF; DNA: TGTGCCAGCACCCCGGCAGGGGCTAACTATGGCTACACCTTC; D: -; size: -; V: TRBV28; J: TRBJ1-2
CDR3: CASSSTGGKETQYF; DNA: TGTGCCAGCAGCTCGACAGGGGGTAAAGAGACCCAGTACTTC; D: TRBD1; size: -; V: TRBV7-2; J: TRBJ2-5
CDR3: CASSRDRGQGRAGELFF; DNA: TGTGCCAGCAGCAGAGACAGGGGGCAGGGGCGGGCCGGGGAGCTGTTTTTT; D: TRBD1; size: -; V: TRBV7-2; J: TRBJ2-2
CDR3: CASSFRQVNSPLHF; DNA: TGTGCCAGCAGCTTTCGGCAGGTTAATTCACCCCTCCACTTT; D: -; size: -; V: TRBV5-6; J: TRBJ1-6
CDR3: CASSSGGASTDTQYF; DNA: TGTGCCAGCAGTAGCGGGGGGGCTAGCACAGATACGCAGTATTTT; D: TRBD2; size: few; V: TRBV6-1; J: TRBJ2-3
CDR3: CAISQDLASYNEQFF; DNA: TGTGCCATCTCCCAAGACCTAGCTTCCTACAATGAGCAGTTCTTC; D: -; size: -; V: TRBV10-3; J: TRBJ2-1
CDR3: CATLGTGDPVAQYF; DNA: TGTGCCACGCTAGGGACAGGGGACCCAGTGGCCCAGTATTTT; D: TRBD1; size: -; V: TRBV28; J: TRBJ2-3
CDR3: CASSPLAGGLKTQYF; DNA: TGTGCCTCCAGCCCTCTAGCGGGAGGGTTAAAGACCCAGTACTTC; D: TRBD2; size: -; V: TRBV2; J: TRBJ2-5
CDR3: CASSLGTGGGNEQFF; DNA: TGCGCCAGCAGCCTTGGAACGGGGGGGGGCAATGAGCAGTTCTTC; D: TRBD2; size: -; V: TRBV5-1; J: TRBJ2-1
CDR3: CASSSRRDRDYEQYF; DNA: TGTGCCAGCAGCTCAAGGAGGGACAGGGACTACGAGCAGTACTTC; D: TRBD1; size: -; V: TRBV7-2; J: TRBJ2-7
CDR3: CASSRQPGEQYF; DNA: TGTGCCAGCAGCCGACAGCCGGGTGAGCAGTACTTC; D: -; size: -; V: TRBV7-2; J: TRBJ2-5
CDR3: CASSIEGNRGPPNTYNEQFF; DNA: TGTGCCAGTAGTATAGAAGGCAACAGGGGCCCTCCTAACACCTACAATGAGCAGTTCTTC; D: TRBD1; size: few; V: TRBV19; J: TRBJ2-1
CDR3: CASSSGGPTSYEQYF; DNA: TGTGCCAGCAGCTCAGGCGGGCCTACCTCCTACGAGCAGTACTTC; D: -; size: -; V: TRBV5-4; J: TRBJ2-7
CDR3: CASSNRQGSYNSPLHF; DNA: TGTGCCAGTAGTAACCGACAGGGCTCCTATAATTCACCCCTCCACTTT; D: TRBD1; size: few; V: TRBV19; J: TRBJ1-6
CDR3: CASSILDSSNTEAFF; DNA: TGTGCCAGTAGTATCCTCGACTCTTCGAACACTGAAGCTTTCTTT; D: -; size: -; V: TRBV19; J: TRBJ1-1
CDR3: CAWSLTGVIYEQYF; DNA: TGTGCCTGGAGTCTGACAGGGGTCATCTACGAGCAGTACTTC; D: TRBD1; size: few; V: TRBV30; J: TRBJ2-7
CDR3: CASSVQRVETQYF; DNA: TGTGCCAGCAGTGTACAGAGGGTAGAGACCCAGTACTTC; D: -; size: -; V: TRBV6-1; J: TRBJ2-5
CDR3: CASSLNGGPQETQYF; DNA: TGTGCCAGCAGCTTAAACGGGGGGCCCCAAGAGACCCAGTACTTC; D: -; size: -; V: TRBV7-3; J: TRBJ2-5
CDR3: CASSLQGQPQHF; DNA: TGTGCCAGCAGCCTACAGGGTCAGCCCCAGCATTTT; D: -; size: -; V: TRBV7-2; J: TRBJ1-5
CDR3: CASSVPGTGFEKLFF; DNA: TGTGCCAGCAGCGTGCCCGGGACAGGGTTTGAAAAACTGTTTTTT; D: TRBD1; size: -; V: TRBV5-5; J: TRBJ1-4
CDR3: CASRARTSGRQLYNEQFF; DNA: TGTGCCAGCAGAGCCCGAACTAGCGGGCGACAGCTATACAATGAGCAGTTCTTC; D: TRBD2; size: -; V: TRBV2; J: TRBJ2-1
CDR3: CASSVVPVSYEQYF; DNA: TGTGCCAGCAGCGTGGTCCCAGTATCCTACGAGCAGTACTTC; D: -; size: -; V: TRBV6-1; J: TRBJ2-7
CDR3: CASSSSLLYGYTF; DNA: TGTGCCAGCAGCTCCTCCCTCCTCTATGGCTACACCTTC; D: -; size: -; V: TRBV7-9; J: TRBJ1-2
CDR3: CSVVPGTAYSYGYTF; DNA: TGCAGCGTTGTCCCGGGGACAGCGTATTCATATGGCTACACCTTC; D: TRBD1; size: -; V: TRBV29-1; J: TRBJ1-2
CDR3: CASSLRQVDEQYF; DNA: TGTGCCAGCTCACTACGACAGGTAGACGAGCAGTACTTC; D: -; size: -; V: TRBV18; J: TRBJ2-7
CDR3: CASTEGNTGELFF; DNA: TGCGCCAGTACGGAGGGAAACACCGGGGAGCTGTTTTTT; D: -; size: -; V: TRBV5-1; J: TRBJ2-2
CDR3: CASSPKQGEVTQYF; DNA: TGTGCCAGCTCACCAAAACAGGGAGAGGTTACGCAGTACTTC; D: -; size: -; V: TRBV18; J: TRBJ2-5
CDR3: CAGRKLYEQYF; DNA: TGTGCCGGCAGGAAACTCTACGAGCAGTACTTC; D: -; size: -; V: TRBV2; J: TRBJ2-7
CDR3: CSVQTSGPVTGELFF; DNA: TGCAGCGTCCAAACTAGCGGACCAGTCACCGGGGAGCTGTTTTTT; D: TRBD2; size: -; V: TRBV29-1; J: TRBJ2-2
CDR3: CAISRTEQETQYF; DNA: TGTGCCATCAGCCGAACAGAACAAGAGACCCAGTACTTC; D: -; size: once; V: TRBV10-3; J: TRBJ2-5
CDR3: CASSPLVAVQETQYF; DNA: TGTGCCAGCAGCCCGCTCGTGGCCGTCCAAGAGACCCAGTACTTC; D: -; size: -; V: TRBV11-2; J: TRBJ2-5
CDR3: CASSPTASSEQYF; DNA: TGTGCCAGCAGCCCGACAGCGTCGAGCGAGCAGTACTTC; D: -; size: -; V: TRBV5-6; J: TRBJ2-7